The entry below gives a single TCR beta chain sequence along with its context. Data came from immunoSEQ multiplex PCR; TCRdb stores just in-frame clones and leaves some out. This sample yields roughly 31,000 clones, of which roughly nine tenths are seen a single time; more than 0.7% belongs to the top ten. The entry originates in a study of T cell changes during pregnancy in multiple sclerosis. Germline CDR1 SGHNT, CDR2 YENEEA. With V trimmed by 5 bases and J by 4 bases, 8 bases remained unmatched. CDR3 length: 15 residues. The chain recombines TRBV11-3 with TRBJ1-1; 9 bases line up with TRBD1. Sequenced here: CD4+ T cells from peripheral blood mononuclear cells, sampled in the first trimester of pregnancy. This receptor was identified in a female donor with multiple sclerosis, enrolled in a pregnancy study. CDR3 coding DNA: TGTGCCAGCAGCCTGACAGGGGGGGCTTCCACTGAAGCTTTCTTT. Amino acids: CASSLTGGASTEAFF.